This is a list of T cell receptor beta chains from one sample in a study of pediatric ulcerative colitis. Libraries were prepared by immunoSEQ multiplex PCR; TCRdb keeps only in-frame clonotypes and omits some of them. The top ten clones hold about 1.5% of a sample with more than 45,000 clones, about 89% of them seen once. Source material: blood. Source of these receptors: a boy aged 10-17 years who was a control in a study of pediatric ulcerative colitis. CDR3s include the opening cysteine and the closing phenylalanine or tryptophan. The D gene is left open where the match is weak. The size field is filled for only some rows; it gives once, few, many or a size class.

J gene: TRBJ2-7
D gene: -
clone size: -
V gene: TRBV7-9
CDR3 DNA: TGTGCCAGCAGCGCACGGGACTCCTACGAGCAGTACTTC
CDR3 protein: CASSARDSYEQYF

J gene: TRBJ1-1
D gene: -
clone size: -
V gene: TRBV6-4
CDR3 DNA: TGTGCCAGCAGTGAGGAGACGGAGAACACTGAAGCTTTCTTT
CDR3 protein: CASSEETENTEAFF

J gene: TRBJ2-5
D gene: TRBD2
clone size: -
V gene: TRBV28
CDR3 DNA: TGTGCCAGCAGCCACCGACTAGCGGGTACTAAGGCCCAGTACTTC
CDR3 protein: CASSHRLAGTKAQYF

J gene: TRBJ1-1
D gene: -
clone size: -
V gene: TRBV4-2
CDR3 DNA: TGTGCCAGCAGCCAAGATCCGACAGAAGGGCTTACTGAAGCTTTCTTT
CDR3 protein: CASSQDPTEGLTEAFF

J gene: TRBJ1-4
D gene: -
clone size: -
V gene: TRBV5-1
CDR3 DNA: TGCGCCAGCACAAAGGACAGCGGGGATGAAAAACTGTTTTTT
CDR3 protein: CASTKDSGDEKLFF

J gene: TRBJ2-3
D gene: -
clone size: -
V gene: TRBV7-9
CDR3 DNA: TGTGCCAGCAGCTCCATAATGGGCAGAGAAGTGGATACGCAGTATTTT
CDR3 protein: CASSSIMGREVDTQYF

J gene: TRBJ2-7
D gene: TRBD2
clone size: few
V gene: TRBV6-6
CDR3 DNA: TGTGCCAGCAGTTACGGGACTAGCGGGACCCACGAGCAGTACTTC
CDR3 protein: CASSYGTSGTHEQYF

J gene: TRBJ2-3
D gene: -
clone size: once
V gene: TRBV10-3
CDR3 DNA: TGTGCCATCAGTCCGACGGAGGGCACAGATACGCAGTATTTT
CDR3 protein: CAISPTEGTDTQYF

J gene: TRBJ2-1
D gene: TRBD2
clone size: once
V gene: TRBV19
CDR3 DNA: TGTGCCAGTAGTATAGAGGCGGGAGTGTCCTACAATGAGCAGTTCTTC
CDR3 protein: CASSIEAGVSYNEQFF

J gene: TRBJ1-5
D gene: -
clone size: -
V gene: TRBV2
CDR3 DNA: TGTGCCAGCAGTGTTCAATTCGGGGGGGATAGCAATCAGCCCCAGCATTTT
CDR3 protein: CASSVQFGGDSNQPQHF

J gene: TRBJ2-7
D gene: TRBD1
clone size: -
V gene: TRBV28
CDR3 DNA: TGTGCCACGGTGGACAGGACAACCTACGAGCAGTACTTC
CDR3 protein: CATVDRTTYEQYF

J gene: TRBJ2-2
D gene: -
clone size: few
V gene: TRBV12-2
CDR3 DNA: TGTGCAAGTCGCCCCCAGCGCGGGGAGCTGTTTTTT
CDR3 protein: CASRPQRGELFF

J gene: TRBJ2-1
D gene: TRBD2
clone size: once
V gene: TRBV15
CDR3 DNA: TGTGCCACCAGCAGTGGGACTAGCGGTTCCTACAATGAGCAGTTCTTC
CDR3 protein: CATSSGTSGSYNEQFF

J gene: TRBJ1-6
D gene: TRBD1
clone size: -
V gene: TRBV5-6
CDR3 DNA: TGTGCCAGCAGCATCCTCACAGGGGGAGGTAATTCACCCCTCCACTTT
CDR3 protein: CASSILTGGGNSPLHF

J gene: TRBJ2-2
D gene: TRBD2
clone size: -
V gene: TRBV5-6
CDR3 DNA: TGTGCCAGCAGCTTGGTAGCGGGGGCGAACACCGGGGAGCTGTTTTTT
CDR3 protein: CASSLVAGANTGELFF

J gene: TRBJ2-7
D gene: -
clone size: -
V gene: TRBV4-3
CDR3 DNA: TGCGCCAGCAGCCAAGAAAGGGCAGGGACCTACGAGCAGTACTTC
CDR3 protein: CASSQERAGTYEQYF

J gene: TRBJ1-1
D gene: -
clone size: -
V gene: TRBV6-5
CDR3 DNA: TGTGCCACCGGGACAACGATGAACACTGAAGCTTTCTTT
CDR3 protein: CATGTTMNTEAFF

J gene: TRBJ1-3
D gene: -
clone size: -
V gene: TRBV4-1
CDR3 DNA: TGCGCCAGCAGCCACCGAAAAACGGCAGGCTTACCTGGAAACACCATATATTTT
CDR3 protein: CASSHRKTAGLPGNTIYF

J gene: TRBJ2-3
D gene: -
clone size: -
V gene: TRBV7-3
CDR3 DNA: TGTGCCAGCAGCTCAACCGTCTTACCGGGACAACCATGGACAGATACGCAGTATTTT
CDR3 protein: CASSSTVLPGQPWTDTQYF

J gene: TRBJ1-3
D gene: -
clone size: -
V gene: TRBV10-1
CDR3 DNA: TGCGCCAGCAGTGAGTCCAGGGAGACTGGAAACACCATATATTTT
CDR3 protein: CASSESRETGNTIYF

J gene: TRBJ2-3
D gene: TRBD2
clone size: -
V gene: TRBV25-1
CDR3 DNA: TGTGCCAGCAGCGCACTAGCGGCCCGAACCCGCACAGATACGCAGTATTTT
CDR3 protein: CASSALAARTRTDTQYF

J gene: TRBJ2-7
D gene: TRBD2
clone size: -
V gene: TRBV5-1
CDR3 DNA: TGCGCCAGCAGCTTGGGGGCTAGCGGACCCTACGAGCAGTACTTC
CDR3 protein: CASSLGASGPYEQYF

J gene: TRBJ2-2
D gene: TRBD1
clone size: -
V gene: TRBV7-9
CDR3 DNA: TGTGCCAGCAGCTTAACCCCGGGACAGGGGTCCGGGGAGCTGTTTTTT
CDR3 protein: CASSLTPGQGSGELFF

J gene: TRBJ2-7
D gene: -
clone size: few
V gene: TRBV27
CDR3 DNA: TGTGCCAGCTATTCCTTCGGGCGCGAGCAGTACTTC
CDR3 protein: CASYSFGREQYF

J gene: TRBJ1-6
D gene: -
clone size: few
V gene: TRBV5-1
CDR3 DNA: TGCGCCAGCAGCTTGGGCCGACAGGATAATTCACCCCTCCACTTT
CDR3 protein: CASSLGRQDNSPLHF

J gene: TRBJ2-7
D gene: TRBD1
clone size: -
V gene: TRBV6-1
CDR3 DNA: TGTGCCGGCTCCAGGACAGGGTCCTACGAGCAGTACTTC
CDR3 protein: CAGSRTGSYEQYF

J gene: TRBJ2-1
D gene: -
clone size: -
V gene: TRBV6-1
CDR3 DNA: TGTGCCAGCAATGAGCAGTTCTTC
CDR3 protein: CASNEQFF

J gene: TRBJ2-5
D gene: TRBD1
clone size: -
V gene: TRBV10-3
CDR3 DNA: TGTGCCATCAGTGACCCTGGAACACGAGGGACAGTCAGTGGGACCCAGTACTTC
CDR3 protein: CAISDPGTRGTVSGTQYF

J gene: TRBJ1-5
D gene: TRBD1
clone size: -
V gene: TRBV19
CDR3 DNA: TGTGCCAGTAGTAAAAAGGTGGGGGACAGAAGCTATAGCAATCAGCCCCAGCATTTT
CDR3 protein: CASSKKVGDRSYSNQPQHF